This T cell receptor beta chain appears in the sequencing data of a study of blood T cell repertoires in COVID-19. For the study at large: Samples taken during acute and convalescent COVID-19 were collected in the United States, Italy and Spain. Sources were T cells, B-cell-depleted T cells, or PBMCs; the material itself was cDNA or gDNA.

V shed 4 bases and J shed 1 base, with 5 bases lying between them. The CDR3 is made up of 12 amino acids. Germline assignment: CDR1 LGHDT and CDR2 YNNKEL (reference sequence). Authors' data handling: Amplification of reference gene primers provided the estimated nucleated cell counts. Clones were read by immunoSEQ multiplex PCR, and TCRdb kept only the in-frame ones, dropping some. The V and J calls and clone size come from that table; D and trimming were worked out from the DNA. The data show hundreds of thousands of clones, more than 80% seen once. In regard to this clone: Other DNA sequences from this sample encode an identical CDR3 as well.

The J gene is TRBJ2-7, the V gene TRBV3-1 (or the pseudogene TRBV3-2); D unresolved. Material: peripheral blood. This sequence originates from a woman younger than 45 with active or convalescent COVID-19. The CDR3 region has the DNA TGTGCCAGCAGCCGGGCTTCCTACGAGCAGTACTTC. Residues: CASSRASYEQYF.